What follows describes a single T cell receptor (beta chain). Its target is not known. The sample carries other DNA sequences with the same CDR3. This sample stems from a study of shared clonotypes between healthy human individuals. Study findings and constraints: About 5.2% was the fraction of naive CD4 clonotypes found shared across four donors.

Per germline, CDR1 SGHRS and CDR2 YFSETQ. The CDR3 is made up of 15 amino acids. V lost 5 bases and J 0 bases, leaving 9 bases between the germline ends. Profiled with immunoSEQ multiplex PCR; TCRdb holds only in-frame clones, not every one. Found here are about 1 million clones, around 76% of them singletons; the top ten hold about 1.5%. The TCR comes from a young man in good health. The specimen was memory CD4+ T cells sorted from blood. Subset specified: CD45RA-negative fraction. The rearrangement joins TRBV5-1 to TRBJ1-6; tentatively, D is TRBD1 (5 bases). The CDR3 DNA reads as TGCGCCAGCAGTTTGCAGGGCTCCTATAATTCACCCCTCCACTTT. Its translation is CASSLQGSYNSPLHF. Variable domain in full (rest from reference TRBV5-1 and TRBJ1-6): KAGVTQTPRYLIKTRGQQVTLSCSPISGHRSVSWYQQTPGQGLQFLFEYFSETQRNKGNFPGRFSGRQFSNSRSEMNVSTLELGDSALYLCASSLQGSYNSPLHFGNGTRLTVT.